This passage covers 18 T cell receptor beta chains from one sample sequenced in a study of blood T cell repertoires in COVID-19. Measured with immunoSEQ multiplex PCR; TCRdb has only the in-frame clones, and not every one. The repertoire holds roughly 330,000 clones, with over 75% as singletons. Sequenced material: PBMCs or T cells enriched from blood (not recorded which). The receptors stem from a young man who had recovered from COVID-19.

DNA of the CDR3: TGTGCCAGCAGCTTTCTGGGACCCGGGGGGACAGATACGCAGTATTTT. Protein sequence: CASSFLGPGGTDTQYF. The chain is built from TRBV5-6 and TRBJ2-3; 7 bases fit TRBD2. This CDR3 is built from 16 residues. From germline, CDR1 is SGHDT and CDR2 YYEEEE. The V gene end was trimmed by 2 bases and the J gene end by 3 bases; junction bases not matched to a gene: 9.

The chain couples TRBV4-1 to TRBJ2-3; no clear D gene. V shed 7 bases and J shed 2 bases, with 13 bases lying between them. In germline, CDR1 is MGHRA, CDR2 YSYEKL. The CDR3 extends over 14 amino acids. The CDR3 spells CASNPGQNTDTQYF. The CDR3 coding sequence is TGCGCCAGCAATCCTGGGCAGAACACAGATACGCAGTATTTT.

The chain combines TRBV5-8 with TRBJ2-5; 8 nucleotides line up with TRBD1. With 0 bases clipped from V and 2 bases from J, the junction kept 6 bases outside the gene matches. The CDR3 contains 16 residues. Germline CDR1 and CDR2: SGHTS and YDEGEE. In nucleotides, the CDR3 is TGTGCCAGCAGCTTGGGATATCACAGGGGGCAAGAGACCCAGTACTTC. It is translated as CASSLGYHRGQETQYF.

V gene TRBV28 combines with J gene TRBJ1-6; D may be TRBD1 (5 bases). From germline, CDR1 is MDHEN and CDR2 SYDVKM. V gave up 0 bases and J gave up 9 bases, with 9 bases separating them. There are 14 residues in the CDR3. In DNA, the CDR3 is TGTGCCAGCAGTTTATGGGACATCACTTCACCCCTCCACTTT. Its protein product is CASSLWDITSPLHF. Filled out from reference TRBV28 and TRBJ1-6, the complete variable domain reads DVKVTQSSRYLVKRTGEKVFLECVQDMDHENMFWYRQDPGLGLRLIYFSYDVKMKEKGDIPEGYSVSREKKERFSLILESASTNQTSMYLCASSLWDITSPLHFGNGTRLTVT.

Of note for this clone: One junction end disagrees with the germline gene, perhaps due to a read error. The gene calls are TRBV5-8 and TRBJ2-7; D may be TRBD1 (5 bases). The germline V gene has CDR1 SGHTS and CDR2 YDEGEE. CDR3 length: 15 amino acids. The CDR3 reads CASSLGPGWIYEQYF. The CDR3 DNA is TGTGCCAGCAGTTTGGGGCCAGGGTGGATCTACGAGCAGTACTTC.

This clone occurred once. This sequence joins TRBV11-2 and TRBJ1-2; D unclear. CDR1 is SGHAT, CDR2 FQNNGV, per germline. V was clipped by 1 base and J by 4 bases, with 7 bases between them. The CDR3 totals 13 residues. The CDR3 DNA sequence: TGTGCCAGCAGCTTAGGAGGGCCCTATGGCTACACCTTC. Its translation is CASSLGGPYGYTF.

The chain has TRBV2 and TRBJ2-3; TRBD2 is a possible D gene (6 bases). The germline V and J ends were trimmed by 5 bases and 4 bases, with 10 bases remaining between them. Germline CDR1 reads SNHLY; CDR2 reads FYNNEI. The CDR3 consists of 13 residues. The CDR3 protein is CASSSGTSDTQYF. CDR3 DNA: TGTGCCAGCAGTTCCGGGACTTCAGATACGCAGTATTTT.

The CDR3 spells CASSGGTGHYGYTF. The CDR3 coding sequence is TGTGCCAGCAGTGGTGGGACAGGCCATTATGGCTACACCTTC. V usage is TRBV28 and J usage is TRBJ1-2; TRBD1 matches at 8 bases. Germline V gives CDR1 MDHEN, CDR2 SYDVKM. This CDR3 comprises 14 residues. V lost 5 bases and J lost 5; bases outside the gene matches: 7.

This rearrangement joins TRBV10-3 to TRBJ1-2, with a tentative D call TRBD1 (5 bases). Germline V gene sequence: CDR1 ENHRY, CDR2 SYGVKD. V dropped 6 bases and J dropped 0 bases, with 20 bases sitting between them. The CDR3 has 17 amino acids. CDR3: CAISNLEGQVTNYGYTF. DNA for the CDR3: TGTGCCATCAGCAACCTGGAGGGGCAGGTGACTAACTATGGCTACACCTTC.

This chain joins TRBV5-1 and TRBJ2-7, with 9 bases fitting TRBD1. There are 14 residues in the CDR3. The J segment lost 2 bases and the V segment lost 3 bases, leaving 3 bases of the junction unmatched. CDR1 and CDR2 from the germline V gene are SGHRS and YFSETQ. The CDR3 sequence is CASSSDRGPYEQYF. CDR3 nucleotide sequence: TGCGCCAGCAGCTCGGACAGGGGCCCCTACGAGCAGTACTTC.

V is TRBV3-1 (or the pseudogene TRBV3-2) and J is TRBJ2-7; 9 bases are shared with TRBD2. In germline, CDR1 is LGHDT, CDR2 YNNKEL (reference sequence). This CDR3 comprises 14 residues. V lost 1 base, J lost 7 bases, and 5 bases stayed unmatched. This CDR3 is CASSQGGGAGEQYF. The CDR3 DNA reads TGTGCCAGCAGCCAAGGCGGGGGGGCGGGTGAGCAGTACTTC.

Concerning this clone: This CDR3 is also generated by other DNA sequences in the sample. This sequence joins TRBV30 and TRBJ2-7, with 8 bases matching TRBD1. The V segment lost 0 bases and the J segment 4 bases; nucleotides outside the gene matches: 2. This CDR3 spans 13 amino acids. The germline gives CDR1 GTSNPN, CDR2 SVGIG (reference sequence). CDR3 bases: TGTGCCTGGAGTGTGCAGGGGGCTTACGAGCAGTACTTC. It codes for CAWSVQGAYEQYF.

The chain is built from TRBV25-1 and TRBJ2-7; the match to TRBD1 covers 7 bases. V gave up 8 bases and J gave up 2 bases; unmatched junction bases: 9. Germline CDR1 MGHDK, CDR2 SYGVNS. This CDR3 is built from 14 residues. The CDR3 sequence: CASPTRDSPYEQYF. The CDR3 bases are TGTGCCAGCCCAACCAGGGACAGCCCCTACGAGCAGTACTTC.

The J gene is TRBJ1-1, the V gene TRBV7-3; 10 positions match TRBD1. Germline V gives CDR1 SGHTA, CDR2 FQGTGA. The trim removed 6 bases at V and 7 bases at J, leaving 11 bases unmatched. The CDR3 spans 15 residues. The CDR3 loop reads CASSRTGGQEGEAFF. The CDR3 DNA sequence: TGTGCCAGCAGTAGGACAGGGGGTCAGGAGGGTGAAGCTTTCTTT.

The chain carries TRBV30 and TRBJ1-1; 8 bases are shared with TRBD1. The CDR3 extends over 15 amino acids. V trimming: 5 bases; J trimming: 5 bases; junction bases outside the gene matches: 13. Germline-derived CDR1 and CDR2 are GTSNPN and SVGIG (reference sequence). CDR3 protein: CAWRQAGTGPTEAFF. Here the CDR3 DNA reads TGTGCCTGGCGTCAAGCCGGGACAGGCCCGACTGAAGCTTTCTTT.

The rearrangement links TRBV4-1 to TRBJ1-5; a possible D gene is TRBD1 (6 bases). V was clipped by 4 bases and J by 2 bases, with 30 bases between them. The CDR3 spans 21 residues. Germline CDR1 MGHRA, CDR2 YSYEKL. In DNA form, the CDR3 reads TGCGCCAGCAGCCCCCCGTGGCTGGGGACACTCGATACCTCCGGCAATCAGCCCCAGCATTTT. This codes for CASSPPWLGTLDTSGNQPQHF.

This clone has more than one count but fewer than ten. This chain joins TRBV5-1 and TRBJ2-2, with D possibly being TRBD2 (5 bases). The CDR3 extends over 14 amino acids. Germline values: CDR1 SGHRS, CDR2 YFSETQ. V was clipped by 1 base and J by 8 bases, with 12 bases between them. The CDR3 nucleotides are TGCGCCAGCAGCTTGTTTATGGGAGAGGGGGAGCTGTTTTTT. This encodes CASSLFMGEGELFF.

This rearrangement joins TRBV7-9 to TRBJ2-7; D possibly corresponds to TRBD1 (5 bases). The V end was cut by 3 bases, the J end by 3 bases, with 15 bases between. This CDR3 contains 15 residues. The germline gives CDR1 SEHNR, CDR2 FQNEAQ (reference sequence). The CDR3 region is CASSFEQVTDYEQYF. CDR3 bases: TGTGCCAGCAGCTTCGAACAGGTTACGGACTACGAGCAGTACTTC.